Each of the 4 T cell receptor beta chains below was sequenced from the same sample in a study of blood T cells in healthy people across ages. The authors ran a second PCR of roughly 6 to 12 cycles using a sample-barcoded 5' primer and a J-beta primer mix. TCRdb ran MiXCR on the 5' RACE reads and lists one entry per CDR3 protein. In the table there are about 1,600,000 distinct CDR3 sequences, 42% of which are singletons. The sample consisted of blood. Receptors were obtained from a woman aged 18-29 years in good health.

This clonotype was observed a few times. The V and J genes are TRBV4-1 and TRBJ1-5; D gene ambiguous. The ends were cut back, 1 base at V and 0 bases at J, with 7 bases in the middle. Germline V gene lookup returns CDR1 MGHRA and CDR2 YSYEKL. The length of the CDR3 is 15 residues. The CDR3 is CASSQVLNSNQPQHF. In DNA, the CDR3 is TGCGCCAGCAGCCAAGTTCTGAATAGCAATCAGCCCCAGCATTTT.

In its sample, this clonotype was seen a few times. The rearrangement uses TRBV5-1 and TRBJ2-3; D is perhaps TRBD2 (6 bases). V was cut by 2 bases and J by 2 bases, with 9 bases left in between. The CDR3 runs to 14 residues. In germline, CDR1 is SGHRS, CDR2 YFSETQ. This CDR3 is CASSLTDYTDTQYF. In nucleotides, the CDR3 is TGCGCCAGCAGCTTAACGGACTACACAGATACGCAGTATTTT.

This clonotype has just one count. The V call is TRBV12-3 or TRBV12-4, the J call TRBJ1-2; no firm D call. This CDR3 region has 13 residues. V lost 6 bases to trimming and J lost 8 bases, with 16 bases between them. In nucleotides, the CDR3 is TGTGCCAGCAGAAGACCGGACGGGAGGGGCTACACCTTC. It translates to CASRRPDGRGYTF.

The table lists this clonotype with many counts. J is TRBJ1-6 and V is TRBV25-1; D is perhaps TRBD1 (6 bases). Trimming removed 3 bases at V and 7 bases at J, with 16 bases between. Germline V gene data show CDR1 as MGHDK and CDR2 as SYGVNS. The length of the CDR3 is 16 residues. The DNA of the CDR3 is TGTGCCAGCAGTGAGCCGAACAGGGTGGGGAATTCACCCCTCCACTTT. Amino acid sequence: CASSEPNRVGNSPLHF. The full variable domain, its missing parts supplied by reference TRBV25-1 and TRBJ1-6, is EADIYQTPRYLVIGTGKKITLECSQTMGHDKMYWYQQDPGMELHLIHYSYGVNSTEKGDLSSESTVSRIRTEHFPLTLESARPSHTSQYLCASSEPNRVGNSPLHFGNGTRLTVT.